Listed below are T cell receptor beta chains from one sample, sequenced in a study of shared clonotypes between healthy human individuals. The table came from immunoSEQ multiplex PCR; TCRdb's copy has only in-frame clones and leaves some out. The repertoire holds roughly 2.1 million clones, with 85% to 95% as singletons. Source material: naive CD8+ T cells from PBMCs. The receptors were gathered from a man aged 18 to 30 in good health. Some clones in this sample may be carry-over from other donors' samples. CDR3s include the opening cysteine and the closing phenylalanine or tryptophan. Fields, in order: CDR3 length, clone size, D gene, V gene, J gene, CDR3 protein, CDR3 DNA. The D gene is left open where the match is weak. Only part of the rows carry a size: once, few, many, or a class if the clone is expanded.

17	NA	TRBD1	TRBV2	TRBJ2-7	CASSVTTGGRSIYEQYF	TGTGCCAGCAGTGTTACGACAGGGGGCAGATCGATCTACGAGCAGTACTTC
18	NA	NA	TRBV5-4	TRBJ2-1	CAIPKTTGSPVAYNEQFF	TGTGCCATCCCCAAAACCACAGGGTCCCCCGTAGCCTACAATGAGCAGTTCTTC
15	NA	NA	TRBV12-5	TRBJ2-1	CASGLVRWPSNEQFF	TGTGCTAGTGGTTTGGTACGGTGGCCCAGTAATGAGCAGTTCTTC
14	NA	NA	TRBV6-5	TRBJ2-2	CASSYGANTGELFF	TGTGCCAGCAGTTACGGAGCGAACACCGGGGAGCTGTTTTTT
13	NA	TRBD1	TRBV7-2	TRBJ1-5	CASSLTGDQPQHF	TGTGCCAGCAGCTTGACAGGGGATCAGCCCCAGCATTTT
13	NA	NA	TRBV27	TRBJ1-1	CASSLSFHTEAFF	TGTGCCAGCAGTTTATCGTTCCACACTGAAGCTTTCTTT
14	NA	NA	TRBV27	TRBJ1-5	CASSTRQLNQPQHF	TGTGCCAGCAGCACCCGACAGCTCAATCAGCCCCAGCATTTT
14	NA	TRBD1	TRBV4-1	TRBJ1-2	CASSPPTGVGGYTF	TGCGCCAGCAGCCCGCCGACAGGGGTTGGTGGCTACACCTTC
13	NA	NA	TRBV30	TRBJ2-7	CAWSGASYSEQYF	TGTGCCTGGAGTGGGGCCAGTTATAGCGAGCAGTACTTC
14	few	NA	TRBV7-9	TRBJ1-5	CASSGTDYNQPQHF	TGTGCCAGCAGCGGAACAGATTACAATCAGCCCCAGCATTTT
16	NA	TRBD1	TRBV27	TRBJ1-2	CASSSSRTGISEGYTF	TGTGCCAGCAGTTCAAGCCGGACAGGGATTTCTGAAGGCTACACCTTC
16	NA	TRBD2	TRBV5-4	TRBJ2-2	CADHPFAGAGTGELFF	TGTGCCGACCACCCCTTTGCGGGAGCGGGGACCGGGGAGCTGTTTTTT
15	once	NA	TRBV19	TRBJ2-3	CASSIGAGSTDTQYF	TGTGCCAGTAGTATAGGGGCGGGTAGCACAGATACGCAGTATTTT
12	NA	NA	TRBV7-9	TRBJ2-7	CASSLGQYEQYF	TGTGCCAGCAGCTTGGGACAATACGAGCAGTACTTC
16	NA	TRBD2	TRBV30	TRBJ2-7	CAWSVLGLAGVYEQYF	TGTGCCTGGAGTGTACTAGGACTAGCGGGAGTCTACGAGCAGTACTTC
15	NA	NA	TRBV7-9	TRBJ1-1	CASSLGGRSTPEAFF	TGTGCCAGCAGCTTAGGCGGCAGGTCAACTCCTGAAGCTTTCTTT
15	NA	NA	TRBV28	TRBJ2-1	CASSWTASSYNEQFF	TGTGCCAGCAGTTGGACAGCGAGCTCCTACAATGAGCAGTTCTTC
16	NA	TRBD2	TRBV4-2	TRBJ2-1	CASSHGAGGIPKEQFF	TGTGCCAGCAGCCATGGAGCGGGAGGGATTCCGAAAGAGCAGTTCTTC
16	NA	TRBD2	TRBV9	TRBJ2-7	CASSPDWGLDYYEQYF	TGTGCCAGCAGCCCAGATTGGGGACTAGATTACTACGAGCAGTACTTC
15	NA	TRBD2	TRBV10-2	TRBJ2-1	CASCELREGRNEQFF	TGCGCCAGCTGTGAGTTGAGGGAGGGGCGCAATGAGCAGTTCTTC
13	NA	NA	TRBV29-1	TRBJ2-1	CSVSAADGYEQFF	TGCAGCGTTTCTGCGGCTGATGGGTATGAGCAGTTCTTC
15	NA	NA	TRBV4-2	TRBJ2-7	CASSQSSEGLYEQYF	TGTGCCAGCAGCCAATCTAGCGAGGGGCTATACGAGCAGTACTTC
14	NA	NA	TRBV10-3	TRBJ2-3	CAISVKEGTDTQYF	TGTGCCATCAGTGTAAAAGAGGGCACAGATACGCAGTATTTT
14	NA	TRBD1	TRBV28	TRBJ1-4	CASRETGANEKLFF	TGTGCCAGCAGGGAGACAGGGGCTAATGAAAAACTGTTTTTT
15	once	TRBD1	TRBV11-2	TRBJ1-2	CASSLVTGQDYGYTF	TGTGCCAGCAGCTTAGTGACCGGACAGGACTATGGCTACACCTTC
16	NA	TRBD2	TRBV27	TRBJ2-3	CASSLLAGGQSGTQYF	TGTGCCAGCAGCTTACTAGCGGGAGGGCAATCTGGTACGCAGTATTTT
15	NA	TRBD1	TRBV6-5	TRBJ2-7	CASSYYAGGANEQYF	TGTGCCAGCAGTTACTATGCAGGGGGCGCGAACGAGCAGTACTTC
16	NA	NA	TRBV30	TRBJ1-1	CAWSVRVGQPYTEAFF	TGTGCCTGGAGTGTACGGGTTGGGCAGCCATACACTGAAGCTTTCTTT
16	NA	NA	TRBV23-1	TRBJ2-1	CASSQSGGAPVNEQFF	TGCGCCAGCAGTCAATCAGGGGGGGCGCCGGTGAATGAGCAGTTCTTC